Given below is one TCR beta chain in context. Germline-derived CDR1 and CDR2 are MNHEY and SMNVEV (reference sequence). The CDR3 loop spans 13 amino acids. Trimming removed 6 bases from V and 3 bases from J; junction bases left unmatched: 2. Generated by immunoSEQ multiplex PCR, the TCRdb table keeps only in-frame clones and is missing some. This table has around 73,000 clones, over 80% appearing once. The sample comes from a study of OX40 agonist ivuxolimab in advanced cancers. The TCR sequence derives from an adult with an advanced solid tumor such as melanoma, head and neck, liver or kidney cancer. This specimen was CD4+ or CD8+ T cells sorted from blood, taken in a trial of the OX40 agonist ivuxolimab. The chain uses TRBV27 and TRBJ2-7, with 10 bases that match TRBD1. Here the CDR3 DNA reads TGTGCCAGCAGCCGGACAGGGGGCTACGAGCAGTACTTC. Protein sequence: CASSRTGGYEQYF.